These T cell receptor beta chains were read from a single sample in a study of blood T cells in healthy people across ages. One entry per CDR3 protein, called by TCRdb with MiXCR from the 5' RACE reads. Here the sample spans hundreds of thousands of distinct CDR3 sequences, over 20% being singletons. The material sequenced was blood. The origin of the receptors is an older man in good health. The CDR3 runs from the conserved cysteine through the conserved F or W. The D gene is left open where the match is weak. Part of the rows lack a size; the others show once, few, many or a class for expanded clones.

TRBJ2-1,TRBD2,TRBV4-2,few,TGTGCCAGCAGCCAGGAAAGCGGGAGTACGGACAATGAGCAGTTCTTC,CASSQESGSTDNEQFF
TRBJ2-6,-,TRBV7-2,few,TGTGCCAGCAGCTTAGCGTTAGCCGAAAGCTCTGGGGCCAACGTCCTGACTTTC,CASSLALAESSGANVLTF
TRBJ2-1,TRBD2,TRBV6-5,many,TGTGCCAGCAGTACGACTAGCGGGAACTCCTACAATGAGCAGTTCTTC,CASSTTSGNSYNEQFF
TRBJ2-7,TRBD2,TRBV27,-,TGTGCCAGCAGTTCCCGGACTAGCGCAACCTACGAGCAGTACTTC,CASSSRTSATYEQYF
TRBJ2-1,TRBD2,TRBV5-1,many,TGCGCCAGCAGCTTAGGGACTATCGGGAACAATGAGCAGTTCTTC,CASSLGTIGNNEQFF
TRBJ2-3,-,TRBV7-9,-,TGTGCCAGCAGCCCCGGGGGTAGACTCACAGATACGCCGTATTTT,CASSPGGRLTDTPYF
TRBJ2-3,TRBD2,TRBV5-1,-,TGCGCCAGCAGCTTGGGAGCGGGAGCACCCACAGATACGCAGTATTTT,CASSLGAGAPTDTQYF
TRBJ2-7,TRBD2,TRBV7-2,few,TGTGCCAGCAGCTCAAGGACTAGCGGATTCTCCTACGAGCAGTACTTC,CASSSRTSGFSYEQYF
TRBJ2-2,-,TRBV6-6,few,TGTGCCAGCAGTTACTCCAACAGAAACACCGGGGAGCTGTTTTTT,CASSYSNRNTGELFF
TRBJ2-3,TRBD1,TRBV12-5,-,TGTGCTAGTGGTTTGGAAGAGACAGGGCTTCATGCAGATACGCAGTATTTT,CASGLEETGLHADTQYF
TRBJ2-7,-,TRBV12-3/TRBV12-4,few,TGTGCCAGCAGTTTATCCCCATACGAGCAGTACTTC,CASSLSPYEQYF
TRBJ2-5,-,TRBV6-5,-,TGTGCCAGCAGTCCAGGGTCCACAGAAGAGACCCAGTACTTC,CASSPGSTEETQYF
TRBJ1-1,TRBD1,TRBV6-5,-,TGTGCCAGCAGCTGGGACAGGGTAGGAAGTGAAGCTTTCTTT,CASSWDRVGSEAFF
TRBJ1-2,-,TRBV7-9,-,TGTGCCAGCAGCTTAAGTAGCCGGGGGTATGGCTACACCTTC,CASSLSSRGYGYTF
TRBJ1-2,-,TRBV25-1,-,TGTGCCAGCAGTGCGACAGGCCCCTATGACTACACCTTC,CASSATGPYDYTF
TRBJ2-2,TRBD2,TRBV29-1,few,TGCAGCGTAGCCGGGACTAGCGGGAGCGGGGAGCTGTTTTTT,CSVAGTSGSGELFF
TRBJ2-1,TRBD2,TRBV20-1,-,TGCAGTGCTCCCGGGACTAGCGCCTGGGATGAGCAGTTCTTC,CSAPGTSAWDEQFF
TRBJ2-1,-,TRBV5-1,-,TGCGCCAGCAGCTTGGCCGGGTCTCTTGGTGGGAATGAGCAGTTCTTC,CASSLAGSLGGNEQFF
TRBJ2-1,-,TRBV7-2,few,TGTTCCAGCAGCGTGGGGCCGTGGACTCCCAATGAGCAGTTCTTC,CSSSVGPWTPNEQFF
TRBJ2-1,TRBD2,TRBV28,few,TGTGCCAGCAGTATATGGGCGGGAGCTCGCAATGAGCAGTTCTTC,CASSIWAGARNEQFF
TRBJ2-1,TRBD2,TRBV13,-,TGTGCCAGCAGCTTAGAGGTAATAGGACTAGCGGGAAGCTATGAGCAGTTCTTC,CASSLEVIGLAGSYEQFF
TRBJ2-5,TRBD2,TRBV29-1,-,TGCAGCGTTCCCCGCGCAGGAAGAAGTTGGAGTAGCGGGAGGGGTGAGACCCAGTACTTC,CSVPRAGRSWSSGRGETQYF
TRBJ2-6,-,TRBV7-9,-,TGTGCCAGCAGCTTAGAACCGATGGCTGGGGCCAACGTCCTGACTTTC,CASSLEPMAGANVLTF
TRBJ2-7,TRBD1,TRBV4-2,-,TGTGCCAGCAGCCAAGACAGGGGGCTTTACGAGCAGTACTTC,CASSQDRGLYEQYF
TRBJ2-5,-,TRBV5-1,-,TGCGCCAGCAGCTTGGACGGACAGCTTTGGGAGACCCAGTACTTC,CASSLDGQLWETQYF
TRBJ2-5,-,TRBV5-1,many,TGTGCCAGCAGCCTAGGGCAGGGGATAGAGACCCAGTACTTC,CASSLGQGIETQYF
TRBJ2-5,-,TRBV28,many,TGTGCCAGCAGTCCCCGGGGGACATCAGAGACCCAGTACTTC,CASSPRGTSETQYF
TRBJ2-5,-,TRBV5-6,-,TGTGCCAGCAGCTTGGTTTTCCGGGCAAACCAAGAGACCCAGTACTTC,CASSLVFRANQETQYF
TRBJ2-1,TRBD2,TRBV20-1,few,TGCAGTGCTACCCCGGGACTAGCGGGAGTCTACAATGAGCAGTTCTTC,CSATPGLAGVYNEQFF
TRBJ2-7,TRBD2,TRBV11-2,many,TGTGCCAGCAGCTTCGGTAGCGGGACCTACGAGCAGTACTTC,CASSFGSGTYEQYF
TRBJ2-5,-,TRBV6-2/TRBV6-3,-,TGTGCCAGCCTCAGGGAGGAGACCCAGTACTTC,CASLREETQYF
TRBJ2-3,-,TRBV15,many,TGTGCCACCAGCAGAGAGAGGTATTCGAGGGGTAGCACAGATACGCAGTATTTT,CATSRERYSRGSTDTQYF
TRBJ1-5,-,TRBV5-5,-,TGTGCCAGCAGCTTGGGCTCCACAGGGAATCAGCCCCAGCATTTT,CASSLGSTGNQPQHF
TRBJ1-2,-,TRBV5-6,-,TGTGCCAGCAGCCGGGACGGTAACTATGACTACACCTTC,CASSRDGNYDYTF
TRBJ2-1,TRBD2,TRBV11-2,few,TGTGCCAGCAGCTTAGGTTTAGCGGGCACCTACAATGAGCAGTTCTTC,CASSLGLAGTYNEQFF
TRBJ1-3,TRBD1,TRBV5-1,few,TGCGCCAGCAGCACGGGACAGGGCAGTGGAAACACCATATATTTT,CASSTGQGSGNTIYF
TRBJ2-7,-,TRBV2,few,TGTGCCAGCAGCCCCCAGGGTATGAGTTACGAGCAGTACTTC,CASSPQGMSYEQYF
TRBJ2-7,-,TRBV20-1,-,TGCAGTGCTAGGGCCGGGACGTCCTACAAGCAGTACTTC,CSARAGTSYKQYF
TRBJ2-5,TRBD2,TRBV27,few,TGTGCCAGCAGTTTATCGGCTAGCGGGAGAGACCAGTACTTC,CASSLSASGRDQYF
TRBJ2-7,TRBD1,TRBV7-2,few,TGTGCCAGCAGCATGGGACAGGGGGCGACCTACGAGCAGTACTTC,CASSMGQGATYEQYF
TRBJ1-2,-,TRBV7-9,few,TGTGCCAGCAGTCGCACAGGACTCGGCTACACCTTC,CASSRTGLGYTF